Reported below is one T cell receptor beta chain. Its matching antigen is unknown. These data originate in a study of cytomegalovirus exposure and HLA in healthy donors. Study outcomes and limitations: In vitro experiments confirmed that three CMV-associated chains were specific for CMV antigens.

PCR was performed using 60 Vbeta and 13 Jbeta primers. Sequenced by immunoSEQ multiplex PCR; TCRdb stores in-frame clones only, minus some. The sample records some 150,000 clones, about four fifths being singletons. J lost 2 bases, V lost 4 bases, and 5 bases had no gene match. The CDR3 covers 16 residues. Germline-derived CDR1 and CDR2 are SGHDT and YYEEEE. The V call is TRBV5-6, the J call TRBJ2-5; the match to TRBD2 covers 13 bases. The TCR originated in a middle-aged man in good health and CMV-seropositive. Input material: PBMCs. CDR3 DNA: TGTGCCAGCAGCGAGACTAGCGGGGGGCTTCAAGAGACCCAGTACTTC. This translates into CASSETSGGLQETQYF. The entire variable domain, with the rest obtained from reference TRBV5-6 and TRBJ2-5, is as follows: DAGVTQSPTHLIKTRGQQVTLRCSPKSGHDTVSWYQQALGQGPQFIFQYYEEEERQRGNFPDRFSGHQFPNYSSELNVNALLLGDSALYLCASSETSGGLQETQYFGPGTRLLVL.